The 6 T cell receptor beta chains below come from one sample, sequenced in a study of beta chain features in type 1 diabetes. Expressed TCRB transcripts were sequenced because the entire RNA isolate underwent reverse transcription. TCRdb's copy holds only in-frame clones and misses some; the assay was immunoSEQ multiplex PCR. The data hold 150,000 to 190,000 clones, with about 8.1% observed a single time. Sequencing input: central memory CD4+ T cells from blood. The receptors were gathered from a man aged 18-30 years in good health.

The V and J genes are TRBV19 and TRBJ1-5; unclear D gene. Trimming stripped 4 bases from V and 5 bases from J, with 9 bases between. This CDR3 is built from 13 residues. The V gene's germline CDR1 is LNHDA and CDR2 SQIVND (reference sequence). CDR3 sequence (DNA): TGTGCCAGTAGTAGAGATTTCGATCAGCCCCAGCATTTT. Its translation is CASSRDFDQPQHF. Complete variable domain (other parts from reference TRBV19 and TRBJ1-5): DGGITQSPKYLFRKEGQNVTLSCEQNLNHDAMYWYRQDPGQGLRLIYYSQIVNDFQKGDIAEGYSVSREKKESFPLTVTSAQKNPTAFYLCASSRDFDQPQHFGDGTRLSIL.

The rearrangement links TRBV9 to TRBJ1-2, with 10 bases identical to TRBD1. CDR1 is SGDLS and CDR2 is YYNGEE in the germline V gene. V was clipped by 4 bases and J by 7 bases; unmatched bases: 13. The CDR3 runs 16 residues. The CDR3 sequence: CASSTRGDRGVRGYTF. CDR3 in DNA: TGTGCCAGCAGCACGCGTGGGGACAGGGGAGTTCGTGGCTACACCTTC.

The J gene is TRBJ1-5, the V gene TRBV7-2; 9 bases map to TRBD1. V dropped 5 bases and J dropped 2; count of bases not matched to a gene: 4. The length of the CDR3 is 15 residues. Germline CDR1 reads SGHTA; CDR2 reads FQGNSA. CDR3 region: CASSPDRGGNQPQHF. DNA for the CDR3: TGTGCCAGCAGCCCGGACAGGGGTGGCAATCAGCCCCAGCATTTT. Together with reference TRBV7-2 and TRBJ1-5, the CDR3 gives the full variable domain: GAGVSQSPSNKVTEKGKDVELRCDPISGHTALYWYRQSLGQGLEFLIYFQGNSAPDKSGLPSDRFSAERTGGSVSTLTIQRTQQEDSAVYLCASSPDRGGNQPQHFGDGTRLSIL.

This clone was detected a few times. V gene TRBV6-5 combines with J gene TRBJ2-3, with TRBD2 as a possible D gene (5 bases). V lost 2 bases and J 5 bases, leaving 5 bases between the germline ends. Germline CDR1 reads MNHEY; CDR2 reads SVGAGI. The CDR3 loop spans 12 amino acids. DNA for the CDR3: TGTGCCAGCAGTTACGAGGGAGATACGCAGTATTTT. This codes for CASSYEGDTQYF.

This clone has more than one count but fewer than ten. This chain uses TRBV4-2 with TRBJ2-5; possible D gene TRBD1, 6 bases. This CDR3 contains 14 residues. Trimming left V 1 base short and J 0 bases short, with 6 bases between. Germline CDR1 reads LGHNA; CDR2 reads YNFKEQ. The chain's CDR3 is CASSQGTDQETQYF. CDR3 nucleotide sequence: TGTGCCAGCAGCCAAGGGACAGACCAAGAGACCCAGTACTTC.

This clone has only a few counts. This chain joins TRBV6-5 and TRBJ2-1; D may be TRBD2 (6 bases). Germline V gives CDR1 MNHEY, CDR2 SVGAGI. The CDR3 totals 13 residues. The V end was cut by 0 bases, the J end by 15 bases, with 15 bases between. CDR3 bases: TGTGCCAGCAGTTACTCAAGTTTGGGGGGTGTGTTCTTC. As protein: CASSYSSLGGVFF.